The clone carrying this T cell receptor beta chain showed up just a few times. This sample is part of a study of blood T cells in healthy people across ages. Together with a sample-barcoded 5' primer, a J-beta primer mix was included in a second PCR lasting about 6 to 11 cycles. Via MiXCR, TCRdb re-called the 5' RACE reads, giving one row per CDR3 protein. The data hold more than 1 million distinct CDR3 sequences, with 40% to 45% observed a single time. The origin of this receptor is a woman aged 55-75 years in good health. The material sequenced was blood.

CDR3 protein: CAIRDSYSEQYF. The CDR3 DNA follows: TGTGCCATCAGGGACAGCTACTCAGAGCAGTACTTC. The chain carries TRBV10-3 and TRBJ2-7; TRBD1 might be the D (6 bases). This CDR3 comprises 12 residues. The germline V gene encodes CDR1 ENHRY and CDR2 SYGVKD. V lost 6 bases and J lost 7, with 13 bases in between.